This T cell receptor (beta chain) is from a study of cytotoxic CD8 clonotypes in ibrutinib-treated CLL. The overall study: After treatment lasting a median roughly eleven months, range 6 to 36, response samples were collected. Study results and limitations: Sustained-remission patients were sampled at different times than progressing patients were.

V trimming: 6 bases; J trimming: 5 bases; junction bases outside the gene matches: 12. Germline V gene data show CDR1 as SNHLY and CDR2 as FYNNEI. The CDR3 contains 15 residues. Genomic DNA in an amount of around 2.2 micrograms was extracted from cryopreserved PBMCs and used for the preparation of TCR beta libraries. Assay: immunoSEQ multiplex PCR; the TCRdb copy retains only in-frame clones and omits some. The top ten hold roughly 3.5% of the sample, which has approximately 130,000 clones, roughly 80% seen once. Comments on this clone: As yet, its antigen is unknown.

The sequences come from PBMCs, collected after 24 months of ibrutinib treatment. This clonotype was obtained from a human donor with chronic lymphocytic leukemia. This sequence joins TRBV2 and TRBJ2-7, with TRBD1 identical over 8 bases. CDR3 sequence reads: CASSKTPDRANEQYF. CDR3 coding DNA: TGTGCCAGCAGCAAAACCCCGGACAGGGCCAACGAGCAGTACTTC.